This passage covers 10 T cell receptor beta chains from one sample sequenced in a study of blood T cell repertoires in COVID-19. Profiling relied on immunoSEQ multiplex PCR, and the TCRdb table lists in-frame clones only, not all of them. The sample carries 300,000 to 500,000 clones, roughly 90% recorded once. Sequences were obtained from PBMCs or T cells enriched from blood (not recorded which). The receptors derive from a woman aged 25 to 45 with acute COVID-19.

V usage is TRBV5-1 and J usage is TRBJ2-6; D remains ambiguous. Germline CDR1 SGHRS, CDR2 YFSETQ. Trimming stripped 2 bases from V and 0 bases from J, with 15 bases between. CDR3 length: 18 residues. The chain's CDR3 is CASSFENRFNSGANVLTF. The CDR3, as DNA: TGCGCCAGCAGCTTCGAGAACAGATTCAACTCTGGGGCCAACGTCCTGACTTTC.

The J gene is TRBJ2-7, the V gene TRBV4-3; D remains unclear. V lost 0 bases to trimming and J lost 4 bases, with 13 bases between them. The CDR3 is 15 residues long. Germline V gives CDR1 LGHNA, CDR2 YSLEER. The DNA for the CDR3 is TGCGCCAGCAGCCAAGAGTTCACAGAACCTTACGAGCAGTACTTC. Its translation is CASSQEFTEPYEQYF.

The DNA of the CDR3 is TGTGCCAGCAGCGTAGGTACCAGATTACCCAACACTGAAGCTTTCTTT. This translates into CASSVGTRLPNTEAFF. The chain carries TRBV9 and TRBJ1-1, with unresolved D. The CDR3 loop spans 16 amino acids. Trimming stripped 0 bases from V and 2 bases from J, with 14 bases between. Germline loops: CDR1 SGDLS, CDR2 YYNGEE.

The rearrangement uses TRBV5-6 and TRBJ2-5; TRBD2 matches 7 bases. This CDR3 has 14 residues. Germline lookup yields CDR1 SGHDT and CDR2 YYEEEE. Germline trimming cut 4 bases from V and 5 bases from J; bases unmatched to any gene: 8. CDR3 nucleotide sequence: TGTGCCAGCAGCCTTACTAGCGTCCTGGAGACCCAGTACTTC. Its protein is CASSLTSVLETQYF.

CDR3 protein: CASSLSVGGGELFF. In DNA form, the CDR3 reads TGTGCCAGCAGCTTATCCGTCGGGGGCGGGGAGCTGTTTTTT. The V call is TRBV7-8, the J call TRBJ2-2; D may be TRBD2 (6 bases). V was trimmed by 2 bases and J by 7 bases, leaving 11 bases between them. The CDR3 extends over 14 amino acids. Per germline, CDR1 SGHVS and CDR2 FQNEAQ.

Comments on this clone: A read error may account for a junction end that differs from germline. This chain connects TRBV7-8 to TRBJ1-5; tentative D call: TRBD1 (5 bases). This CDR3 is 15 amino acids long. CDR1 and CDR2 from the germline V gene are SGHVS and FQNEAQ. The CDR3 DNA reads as TGTGCCAGCACCTTAACGGGGGACGGCAATCAGCCCCAGCATTTT. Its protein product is CASTLTGDGNQPQHF. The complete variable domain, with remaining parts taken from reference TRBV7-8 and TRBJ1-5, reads GAGVSQSPRYKVAKRGQDVALRCDPISGHVSLFWYQQALGQGPEFLTYFQNEAQLDKSGLPSDRFFAERPEGSVSTLKIQRTQQEDSAVYLCASTLTGDGNQPQHFGDGTRLSIL.

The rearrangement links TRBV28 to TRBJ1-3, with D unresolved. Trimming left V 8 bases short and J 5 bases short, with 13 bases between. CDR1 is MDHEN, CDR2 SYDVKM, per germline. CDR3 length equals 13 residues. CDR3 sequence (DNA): TGTGCCAGCTCTCGGGGTTTCAGAAACACCATATATTTT. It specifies CASSRGFRNTIYF.

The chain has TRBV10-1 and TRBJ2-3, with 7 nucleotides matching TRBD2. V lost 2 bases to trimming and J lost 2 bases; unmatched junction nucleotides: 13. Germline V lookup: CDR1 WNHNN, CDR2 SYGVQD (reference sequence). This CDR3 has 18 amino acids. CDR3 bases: TGCGCCAGCAGTGAGGGGCCCGGGCTAGCGGAAATCACAGATACGCAGTATTTT. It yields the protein CASSEGPGLAEITDTQYF.

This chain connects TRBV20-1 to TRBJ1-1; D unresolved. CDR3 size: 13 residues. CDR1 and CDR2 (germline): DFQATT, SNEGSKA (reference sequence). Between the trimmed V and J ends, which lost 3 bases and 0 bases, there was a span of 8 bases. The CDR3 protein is CSASLRMNTEAFF. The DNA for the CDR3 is TGCAGTGCTAGTCTACGTATGAACACTGAAGCTTTCTTT.

The CDR3 bases are TGTGCCAGCAGTGAAGTGCCACAGGCGAACACTGAAGCTTTCTTT. Amino acid sequence: CASSEVPQANTEAFF. The V and J genes are TRBV6-1 and TRBJ1-1, with TRBD1 as a possible D gene (5 bases). The germline gives CDR1 MNHNS, CDR2 SASEGT. V dropped 1 base and J dropped 1 base, with 10 bases sitting between them. The CDR3 loop spans 15 amino acids.